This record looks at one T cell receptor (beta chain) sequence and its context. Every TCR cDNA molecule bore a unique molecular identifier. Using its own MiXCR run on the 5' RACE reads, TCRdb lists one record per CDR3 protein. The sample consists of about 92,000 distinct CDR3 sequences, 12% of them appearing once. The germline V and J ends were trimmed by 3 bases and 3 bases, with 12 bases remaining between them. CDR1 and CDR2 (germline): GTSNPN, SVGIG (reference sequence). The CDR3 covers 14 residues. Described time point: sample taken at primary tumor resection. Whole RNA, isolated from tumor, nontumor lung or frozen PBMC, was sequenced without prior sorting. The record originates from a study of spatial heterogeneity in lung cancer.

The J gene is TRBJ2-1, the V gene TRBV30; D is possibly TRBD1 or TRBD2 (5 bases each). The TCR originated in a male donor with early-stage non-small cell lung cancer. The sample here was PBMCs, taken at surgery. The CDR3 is CAWSRRDLYNEQFF. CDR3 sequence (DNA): TGTGCCTGGAGCCGCCGGGACCTCTACAATGAGCAGTTCTTC.